This TCR beta chain emerged from a study of OX40 agonist ivuxolimab in advanced cancers. The wider study: Head and neck, renal cell, melanoma or hepatocellular carcinoma were the cancers that dose-escalation patients had. Therapy given before enrollment (anti-PD-1, anti-PD-L1 or anti-CTLA-4) was allowed, and under 45% had some.

V was shortened by 5 bases and J by 5 bases, with 13 bases between the two germline ends. CDR1 is SGHTA, CDR2 FQGNSA, per germline. The length of the CDR3 is 14 residues. Assay used: immunoSEQ multiplex PCR; TCRdb lists only in-frame clones, some missing. The table has some 98,000 clones, about 91% seen once. The receptor was isolated from an adult with an advanced solid tumor such as melanoma, head and neck, liver or kidney cancer. The sequencing used CD4+ or CD8+ T cells sorted from blood, collected in a trial of the OX40 agonist ivuxolimab. The chain carries TRBV7-2 and TRBJ2-1, with D perhaps matching TRBD1 or TRBD2 (5 bases each). The CDR3 region has the DNA TGTGCCAGCAGCCCCGGGACCGGCCACAATGAGCAGTTCTTC. Protein sequence: CASSPGTGHNEQFF.